A selection of T cell receptor beta chains follows, all from one sample in a study of cytomegalovirus exposure and HLA in healthy donors. Profiled with immunoSEQ multiplex PCR; TCRdb holds only in-frame clones, not every one. The sample lists over 150,000 clones, over 80% occurring once. Sequences were obtained from PBMCs. These receptors all stem from a boy aged 2 to 10 in good health and CMV-seronegative. Each CDR3 is given with its conserved first and last residue. The D gene is left open where the match is weak. Clone size, where shown, is once, few, many, or a class for clones that have expanded.

abundance: .
v_gene: TRBV6-5
j_gene: TRBJ2-7
d_gene: TRBD2
CDR3nt: TGTGCCAGCAGTCCAGCGGGATACTACGAGCAGTACTTC
CDR3aa: CASSPAGYYEQYF

abundance: .
v_gene: TRBV7-9
j_gene: TRBJ2-1
d_gene: TRBD2
CDR3nt: TGTGCCAGCAGCTTAGATGGCCTAGCGGGAAACAATGAGCAGTTCTTC
CDR3aa: CASSLDGLAGNNEQFF

abundance: .
v_gene: TRBV25-1
j_gene: TRBJ1-2
d_gene: .
CDR3nt: TGTGCCAGCAGGATCGGGGGGAACGATGGCTACACCTTC
CDR3aa: CASRIGGNDGYTF

abundance: .
v_gene: TRBV5-1
j_gene: TRBJ2-2
d_gene: TRBD2
CDR3nt: TGCGCCAGCAGCTCGACTAGCGGGAAGTCCGGGGAGCTGTTTTTT
CDR3aa: CASSSTSGKSGELFF

abundance: .
v_gene: TRBV6-5
j_gene: TRBJ2-1
d_gene: TRBD1
CDR3nt: TGTGCCAGCAGCCAGGGGGACCACTCCTACAATGAGCAGTTCTTC
CDR3aa: CASSQGDHSYNEQFF

abundance: few
v_gene: TRBV5-1
j_gene: TRBJ2-2
d_gene: .
CDR3nt: TGCGCCAGCAGCCCACGAGGAGGCGCCGGGGAGCTGTTTTTT
CDR3aa: CASSPRGGAGELFF

abundance: .
v_gene: TRBV9
j_gene: TRBJ1-2
d_gene: TRBD1
CDR3nt: TGTGCCAGCAGCGTAGGAGGGCAGGGGGGCTATGGCTACACCTTC
CDR3aa: CASSVGGQGGYGYTF

abundance: .
v_gene: TRBV10-2
j_gene: TRBJ2-1
d_gene: TRBD2
CDR3nt: TGCGCCAGCAGAAGAGACCTATGGGGAATAGGGCGGGAGGGATACAATGAGCAGTTCTTC
CDR3aa: CASRRDLWGIGREGYNEQFF

abundance: .
v_gene: TRBV7-3
j_gene: TRBJ2-7
d_gene: TRBD2
CDR3nt: TGTGCCAGCAGCTTAGGTTCTGGGCTAGCGGGAGACGAGCAGTACTTC
CDR3aa: CASSLGSGLAGDEQYF

abundance: .
v_gene: TRBV7-9
j_gene: TRBJ2-5
d_gene: TRBD2
CDR3nt: TGTGCCAGCAGCTTGAGGGCGGGAGCGGGGCAAGAGACCCAGTACTTC
CDR3aa: CASSLRAGAGQETQYF

abundance: few
v_gene: TRBV29-1
j_gene: TRBJ1-1
d_gene: TRBD1
CDR3nt: TGCAGCGTCGAGGGGGCGAACACTGAAGCTTTCTTT
CDR3aa: CSVEGANTEAFF